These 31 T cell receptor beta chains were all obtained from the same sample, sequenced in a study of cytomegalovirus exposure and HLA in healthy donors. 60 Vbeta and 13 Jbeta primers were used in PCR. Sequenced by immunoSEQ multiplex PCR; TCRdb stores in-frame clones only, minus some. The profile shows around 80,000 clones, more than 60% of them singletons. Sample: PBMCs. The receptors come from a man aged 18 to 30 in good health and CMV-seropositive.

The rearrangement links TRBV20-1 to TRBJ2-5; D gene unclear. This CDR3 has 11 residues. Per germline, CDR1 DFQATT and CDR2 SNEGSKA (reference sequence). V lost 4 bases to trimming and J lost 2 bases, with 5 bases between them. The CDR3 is CSAKHQETQYF. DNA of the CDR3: TGCAGTGCTAAGCATCAAGAGACCCAGTACTTC.

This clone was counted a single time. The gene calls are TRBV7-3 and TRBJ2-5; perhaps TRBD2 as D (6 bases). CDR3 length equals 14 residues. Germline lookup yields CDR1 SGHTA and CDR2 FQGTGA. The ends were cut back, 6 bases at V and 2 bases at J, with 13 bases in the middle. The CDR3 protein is CASSSSGSQETQYF. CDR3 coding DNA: TGTGCCAGCAGTAGTAGCGGTTCTCAAGAGACCCAGTACTTC.

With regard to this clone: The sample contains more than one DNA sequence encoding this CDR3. The DNA for the CDR3 is TGTGCCAGCAGTTACTCGAGCACCGGGGAGCTGTTTTTT. This sequence encodes CASSYSSTGELFF. The rearrangement uses TRBV6-5 and TRBJ2-2; D not certain. The CDR3 loop spans 13 amino acids. Germline loops: CDR1 MNHEY, CDR2 SVGAGI. The germline V and J ends were trimmed by 0 bases and 4 bases, with 3 bases remaining between them.

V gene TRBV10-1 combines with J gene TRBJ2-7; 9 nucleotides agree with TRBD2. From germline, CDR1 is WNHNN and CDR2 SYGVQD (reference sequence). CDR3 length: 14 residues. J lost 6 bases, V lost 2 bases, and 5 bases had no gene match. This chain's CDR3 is CASSELAGNSEQYF. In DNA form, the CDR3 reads TGCGCCAGCAGTGAGCTAGCGGGAAACAGCGAGCAGTACTTC.

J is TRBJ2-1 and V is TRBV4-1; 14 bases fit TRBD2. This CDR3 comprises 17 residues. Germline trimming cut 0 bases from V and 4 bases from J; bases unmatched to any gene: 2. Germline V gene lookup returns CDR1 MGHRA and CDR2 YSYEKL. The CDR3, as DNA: TGCGCCAGCAGCCAAGATGGGACTAGCGGGAGTTACAATGAGCAGTTCTTC. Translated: CASSQDGTSGSYNEQFF.

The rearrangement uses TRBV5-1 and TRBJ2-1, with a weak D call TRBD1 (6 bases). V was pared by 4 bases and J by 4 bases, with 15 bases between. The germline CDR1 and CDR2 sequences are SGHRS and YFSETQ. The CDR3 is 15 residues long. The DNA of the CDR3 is TGCGCCAGCAGCATGACGGACAGTTCATACAATGAGCAGTTCTTC. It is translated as CASSMTDSSYNEQFF.

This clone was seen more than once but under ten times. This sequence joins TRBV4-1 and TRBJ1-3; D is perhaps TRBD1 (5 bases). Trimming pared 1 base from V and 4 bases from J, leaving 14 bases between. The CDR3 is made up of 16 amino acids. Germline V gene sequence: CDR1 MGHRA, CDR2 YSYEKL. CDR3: CASSQAPRGSGNTIYF. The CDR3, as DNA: TGCGCCAGCAGCCAAGCCCCCCGGGGGTCGGGAAACACCATATATTTT.

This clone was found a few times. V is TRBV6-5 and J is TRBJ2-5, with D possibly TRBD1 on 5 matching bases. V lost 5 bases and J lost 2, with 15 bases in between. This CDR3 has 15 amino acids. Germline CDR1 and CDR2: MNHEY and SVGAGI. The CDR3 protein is CASSPSRRQQETQYF. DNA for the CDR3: TGTGCCAGCAGTCCCTCGAGACGACAGCAAGAGACCCAGTACTTC.

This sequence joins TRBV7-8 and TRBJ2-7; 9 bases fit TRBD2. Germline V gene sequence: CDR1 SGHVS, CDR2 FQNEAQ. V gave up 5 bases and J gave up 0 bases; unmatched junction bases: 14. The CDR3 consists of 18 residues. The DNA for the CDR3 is TGTGCCAGCAGCCCCTCCCGGAGGCGGGAGGGAAGCTCCTACGAGCAGTACTTC. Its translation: CASSPSRRREGSSYEQYF.

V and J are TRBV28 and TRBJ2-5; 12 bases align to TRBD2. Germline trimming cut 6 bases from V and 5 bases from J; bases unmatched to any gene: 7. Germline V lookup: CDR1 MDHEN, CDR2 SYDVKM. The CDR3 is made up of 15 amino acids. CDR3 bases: TGTGCCAGCAGCCCTCCGACTAGCGGGAGCGAGACCCAGTACTTC. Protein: CASSPPTSGSETQYF.

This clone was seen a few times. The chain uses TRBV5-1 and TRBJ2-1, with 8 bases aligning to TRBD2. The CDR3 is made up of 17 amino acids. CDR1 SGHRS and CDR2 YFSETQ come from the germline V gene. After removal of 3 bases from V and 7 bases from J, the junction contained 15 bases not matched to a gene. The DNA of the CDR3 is TGCGCCAGCAGCTCGCCAACACTAGCGGATCGTGGTAATGAGCAGTTCTTC. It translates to CASSSPTLADRGNEQFF.

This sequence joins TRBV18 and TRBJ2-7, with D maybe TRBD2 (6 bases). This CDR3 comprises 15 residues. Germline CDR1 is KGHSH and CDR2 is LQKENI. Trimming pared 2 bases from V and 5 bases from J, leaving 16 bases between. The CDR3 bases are TGTGCCAGCTCACCAAGCAGCGGGTCCAGGGACGAGCAGTACTTC. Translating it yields CASSPSSGSRDEQYF.

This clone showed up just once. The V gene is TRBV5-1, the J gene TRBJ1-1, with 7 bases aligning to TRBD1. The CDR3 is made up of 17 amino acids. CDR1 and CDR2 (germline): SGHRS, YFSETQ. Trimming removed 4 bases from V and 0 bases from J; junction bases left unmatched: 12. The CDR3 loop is CASSLYRGTDLNTEAFF. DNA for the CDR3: TGCGCCAGCAGCCTGTACAGGGGCACTGACCTGAACACTGAAGCTTTCTTT.

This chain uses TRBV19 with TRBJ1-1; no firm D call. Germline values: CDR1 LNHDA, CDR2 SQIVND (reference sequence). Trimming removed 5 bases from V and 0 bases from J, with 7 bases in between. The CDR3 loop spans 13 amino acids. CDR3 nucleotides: TGTGCCAGTAGTCCGAGGGTGAACACTGAAGCTTTCTTT. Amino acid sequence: CASSPRVNTEAFF.

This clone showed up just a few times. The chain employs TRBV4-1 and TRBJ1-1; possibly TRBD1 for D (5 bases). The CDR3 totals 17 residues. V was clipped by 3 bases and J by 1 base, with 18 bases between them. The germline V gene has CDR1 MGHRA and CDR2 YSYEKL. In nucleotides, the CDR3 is TGCGCCAGCAGCCAGACGGTCCAACAACAGGCGAACACTGAAGCTTTCTTT. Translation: CASSQTVQQQANTEAFF.

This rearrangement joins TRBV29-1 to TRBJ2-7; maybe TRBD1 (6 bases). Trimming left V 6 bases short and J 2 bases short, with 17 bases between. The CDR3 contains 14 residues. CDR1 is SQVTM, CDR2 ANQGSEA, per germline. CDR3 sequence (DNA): TGCAGCGTAGGCTCAGGGGCTGGGACCTACGAGCAGTACTTC. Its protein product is CSVGSGAGTYEQYF.

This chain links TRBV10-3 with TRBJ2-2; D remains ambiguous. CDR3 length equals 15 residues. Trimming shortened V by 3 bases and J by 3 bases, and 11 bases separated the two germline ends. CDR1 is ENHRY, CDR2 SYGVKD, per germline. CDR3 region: CAISETRLDTGELFF. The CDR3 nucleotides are TGTGCCATCAGTGAAACGCGGCTAGACACCGGGGAGCTGTTTTTT.

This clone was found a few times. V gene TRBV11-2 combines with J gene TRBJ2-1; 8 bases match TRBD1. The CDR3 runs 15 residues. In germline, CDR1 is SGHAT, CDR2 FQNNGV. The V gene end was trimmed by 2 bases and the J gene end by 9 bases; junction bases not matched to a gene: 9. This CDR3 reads CASSLQGAMGSEQFF. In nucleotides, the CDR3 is TGTGCCAGCAGCTTACAGGGGGCGATGGGCTCTGAGCAGTTCTTC.

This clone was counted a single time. This chain's CDR3 is CASARRDFGSEQYF. CDR3 sequence (DNA): TGTGCCAGCGCACGCCGGGATTTCGGCAGCGAGCAGTACTTC. The chain employs TRBV9 and TRBJ2-7, with TRBD2 as a possible D gene (5 bases). This CDR3 comprises 14 residues. Germline loops: CDR1 SGDLS, CDR2 YYNGEE. The V end was cut by 7 bases, the J end by 6 bases, with 20 bases between.

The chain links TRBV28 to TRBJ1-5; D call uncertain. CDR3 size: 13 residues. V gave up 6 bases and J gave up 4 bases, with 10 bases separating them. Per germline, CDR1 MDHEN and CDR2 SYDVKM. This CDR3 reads CASSSHGNQPQHF. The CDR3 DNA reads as TGTGCCAGCAGCTCCCACGGGAATCAGCCCCAGCATTTT. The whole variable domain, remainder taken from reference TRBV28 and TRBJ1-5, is DVKVTQSSRYLVKRTGEKVFLECVQDMDHENMFWYRQDPGLGLRLIYFSYDVKMKEKGDIPEGYSVSREKKERFSLILESASTNQTSMYLCASSSHGNQPQHFGDGTRLSIL.

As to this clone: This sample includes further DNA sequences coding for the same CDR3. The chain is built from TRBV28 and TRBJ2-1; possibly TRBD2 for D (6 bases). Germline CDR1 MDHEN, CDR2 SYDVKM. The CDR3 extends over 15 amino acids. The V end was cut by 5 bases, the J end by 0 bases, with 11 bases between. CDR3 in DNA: TGTGCCAGCAGTCTCTCCGGGAGCTCCTACAATGAGCAGTTCTTC. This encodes CASSLSGSSYNEQFF.

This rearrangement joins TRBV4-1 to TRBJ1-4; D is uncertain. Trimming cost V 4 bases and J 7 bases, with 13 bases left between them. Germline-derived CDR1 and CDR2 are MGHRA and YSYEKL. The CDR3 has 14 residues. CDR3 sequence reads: CASSLQRGGEKLFF. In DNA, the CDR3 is TGCGCCAGCAGCCTCCAACGCGGTGGTGAAAAACTGTTTTTT.

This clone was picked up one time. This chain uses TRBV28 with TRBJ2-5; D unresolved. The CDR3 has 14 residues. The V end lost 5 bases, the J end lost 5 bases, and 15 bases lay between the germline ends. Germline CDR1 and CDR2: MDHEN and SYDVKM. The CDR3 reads CASSMSGGTETQYF. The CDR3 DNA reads TGTGCCAGCAGTATGTCCGGCGGTACGGAGACCCAGTACTTC. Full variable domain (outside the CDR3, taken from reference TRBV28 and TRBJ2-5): DVKVTQSSRYLVKRTGEKVFLECVQDMDHENMFWYRQDPGLGLRLIYFSYDVKMKEKGDIPEGYSVSREKKERFSLILESASTNQTSMYLCASSMSGGTETQYFGPGTRLLVL.

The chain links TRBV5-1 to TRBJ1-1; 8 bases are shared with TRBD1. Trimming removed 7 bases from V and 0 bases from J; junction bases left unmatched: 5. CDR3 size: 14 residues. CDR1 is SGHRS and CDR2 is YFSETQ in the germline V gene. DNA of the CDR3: TGCGCCAGCCGACGACAGGGGATGAACACTGAAGCTTTCTTT. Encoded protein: CASRRQGMNTEAFF.

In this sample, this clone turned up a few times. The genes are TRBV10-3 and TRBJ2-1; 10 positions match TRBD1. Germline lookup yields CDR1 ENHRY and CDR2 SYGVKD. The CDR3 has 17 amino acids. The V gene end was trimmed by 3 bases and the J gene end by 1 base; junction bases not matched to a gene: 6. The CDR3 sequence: CAISDRDRGRSYNEQFF. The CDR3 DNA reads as TGTGCCATCAGTGACCGGGACAGGGGACGATCCTACAATGAGCAGTTCTTC.

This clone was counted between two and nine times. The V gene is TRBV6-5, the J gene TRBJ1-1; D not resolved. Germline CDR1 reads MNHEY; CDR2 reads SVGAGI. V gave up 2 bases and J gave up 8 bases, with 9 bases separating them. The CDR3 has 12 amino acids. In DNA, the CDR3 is TGTGCCAGCAGTTACAACAGAGGGGAAGCTTTCTTT. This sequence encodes CASSYNRGEAFF.

This chain's CDR3 is CASSLTGAEQYF. CDR3 DNA sequence: TGTGCCAGCAGCCTGACAGGGGCCGAGCAGTACTTC. This chain connects TRBV11-3 to TRBJ2-7; 8 nucleotides align to TRBD1. V shed 5 bases, J shed 6 bases, and the junction held 3 bases outside the gene matches. Germline loops: CDR1 SGHNT, CDR2 YENEEA. The length of the CDR3 is 12 residues.

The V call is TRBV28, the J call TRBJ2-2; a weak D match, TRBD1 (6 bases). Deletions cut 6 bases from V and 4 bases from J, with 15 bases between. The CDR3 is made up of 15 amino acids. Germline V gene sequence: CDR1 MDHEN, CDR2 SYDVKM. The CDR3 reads CASRTQGFVTGELFF. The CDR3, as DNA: TGTGCCAGCAGGACACAGGGTTTCGTCACCGGGGAGCTGTTTTTT.

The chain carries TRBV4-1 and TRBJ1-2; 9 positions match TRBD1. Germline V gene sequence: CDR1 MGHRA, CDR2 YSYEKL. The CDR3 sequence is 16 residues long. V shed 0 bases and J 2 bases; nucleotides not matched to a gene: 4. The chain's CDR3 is CASSQEGTGLNYGYTF. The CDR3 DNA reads TGCGCCAGCAGCCAAGAAGGGACAGGGCTCAACTATGGCTACACCTTC.

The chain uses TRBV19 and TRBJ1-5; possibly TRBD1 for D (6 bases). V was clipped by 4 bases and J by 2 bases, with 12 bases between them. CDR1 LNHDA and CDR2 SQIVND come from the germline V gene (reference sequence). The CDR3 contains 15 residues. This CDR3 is CASSRQVVGNQPQHF. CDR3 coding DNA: TGTGCCAGTAGTAGACAGGTCGTTGGCAATCAGCCCCAGCATTTT.

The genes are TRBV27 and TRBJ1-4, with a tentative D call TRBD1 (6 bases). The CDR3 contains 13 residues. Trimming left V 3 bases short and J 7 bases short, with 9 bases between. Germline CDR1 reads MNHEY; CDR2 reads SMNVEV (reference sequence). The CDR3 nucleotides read TGTGCCAGCAGTTTGGGGGGGCGTGAAAAACTGTTTTTT. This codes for CASSLGGREKLFF.